The 6 T cell receptor beta chains presented below share a single source sample, sequenced in a study of cytomegalovirus exposure and HLA in healthy donors. Vbeta (60) and Jbeta (13) primers were used in the PCR. Assay: immunoSEQ multiplex PCR; the TCRdb copy retains only in-frame clones and omits some. The table lists 160,000 or so clones, approximately 81% of them singletons. The specimen sequenced was PBMCs. These receptor sequences come from a woman aged 30 to 39 in good health and CMV-seropositive.

This chain uses TRBV6-6 with TRBJ2-2, with D maybe TRBD1 (6 bases). Trimming pared 0 bases from V and 3 bases from J, leaving 11 bases between. This CDR3 has 16 residues. The V gene's germline CDR1 is MNHNY and CDR2 SVGAGI (reference sequence). The CDR3: CASSYSSQGHTGELFF. CDR3 nucleotide sequence: TGTGCCAGCAGTTACTCGAGCCAGGGGCACACCGGGGAGCTGTTTTTT.

This clone appeared a few times. The chain carries TRBV28 and TRBJ1-6; 8 bases align to TRBD1. Germline trimming cut 2 bases from V and 7 bases from J; bases unmatched to any gene: 7. Looked up from germline, CDR1 is MDHEN and CDR2 is SYDVKM. The CDR3 totals 16 residues. CDR3 loop: CASSLRRGTGNSPLHF. The CDR3 DNA sequence: TGTGCCAGCAGTTTAAGGAGGGGGACAGGAAATTCACCCCTCCACTTT. The variable domain in full, completed from reference TRBV28 and TRBJ1-6, reads DVKVTQSSRYLVKRTGEKVFLECVQDMDHENMFWYRQDPGLGLRLIYFSYDVKMKEKGDIPEGYSVSREKKERFSLILESASTNQTSMYLCASSLRRGTGNSPLHFGNGTRLTVT.

The chain uses TRBV5-4 and TRBJ2-5, with 11 bases that match TRBD2. The CDR3 has 14 residues. The V segment lost 6 bases and the J segment 4 bases; nucleotides outside the gene matches: 5. The V gene's germline CDR1 is SGHNT and CDR2 YYREEE (reference sequence). CDR3 sequence: CASNAGTSGETQYF. The CDR3 nucleotides are TGTGCCAGCAACGCCGGGACTAGCGGAGAGACCCAGTACTTC.

This clone was detected a few times. Other DNA sequences in the sample encode the same CDR3. The chain recombines TRBV7-8 with TRBJ2-7, with no clear D. V shed 7 bases and J shed 4 bases, with 14 bases lying between them. Germline V gene sequence: CDR1 SGHVS, CDR2 FQNEAQ. This CDR3 has 13 amino acids. This CDR3 is CASNLEPAYEQYF. For the CDR3, the DNA is TGTGCCAGCAACCTAGAGCCGGCATACGAGCAGTACTTC.

V and J are TRBV7-3 and TRBJ2-7; TRBD1 matches 7 bases. Germline lookup yields CDR1 SGHTA and CDR2 FQGTGA. The CDR3 covers 15 residues. V was pared by 0 bases and J by 0 bases, with 2 bases of the junction left unmatched. In nucleotides, the CDR3 is TGTGCCAGCAGCTTAACTGGGACAGTCTCCTACGAGCAGTACTTC. Protein: CASSLTGTVSYEQYF.

Ten or more counts support this clone. The rearrangement joins TRBV5-6 to TRBJ2-1; 9 positions match TRBD2. With 4 bases clipped from V and 12 bases from J, the junction kept 8 bases outside the gene matches. The CDR3 is made up of 13 amino acids. Germline loops: CDR1 SGHDT, CDR2 YYEEEE. CDR3 sequence reads: CASSPLTSGGQFF. CDR3 in DNA: TGTGCCAGCAGCCCGCTGACTAGCGGCGGGCAGTTCTTC.